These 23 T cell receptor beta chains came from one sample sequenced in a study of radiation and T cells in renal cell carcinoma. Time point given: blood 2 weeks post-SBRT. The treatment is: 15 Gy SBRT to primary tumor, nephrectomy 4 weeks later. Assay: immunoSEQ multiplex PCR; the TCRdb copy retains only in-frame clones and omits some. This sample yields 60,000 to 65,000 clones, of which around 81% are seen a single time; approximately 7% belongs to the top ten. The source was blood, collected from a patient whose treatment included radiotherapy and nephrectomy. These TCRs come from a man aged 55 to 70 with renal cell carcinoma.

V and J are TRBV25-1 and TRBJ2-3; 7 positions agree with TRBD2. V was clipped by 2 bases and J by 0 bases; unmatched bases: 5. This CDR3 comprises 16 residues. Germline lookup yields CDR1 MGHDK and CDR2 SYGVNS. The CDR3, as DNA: TGTGCCAGCAGTGAAGGGCTTAGCGGGAGCACAGATACGCAGTATTTT. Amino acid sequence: CASSEGLSGSTDTQYF.

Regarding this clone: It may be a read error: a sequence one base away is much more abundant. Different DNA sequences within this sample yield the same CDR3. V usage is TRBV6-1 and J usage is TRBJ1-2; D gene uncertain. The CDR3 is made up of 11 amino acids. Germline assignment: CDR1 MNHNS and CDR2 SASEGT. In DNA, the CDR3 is TGTGCCAGCAGCGAAGGCTATGGCTACACCTTC. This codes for CASSEGYGYTF.

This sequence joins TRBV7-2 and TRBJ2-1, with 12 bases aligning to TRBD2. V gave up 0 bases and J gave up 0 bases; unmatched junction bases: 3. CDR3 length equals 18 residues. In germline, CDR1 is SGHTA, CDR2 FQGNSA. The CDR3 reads CASSLAASGRVSYNEQFF. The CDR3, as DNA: TGTGCCAGCAGCTTAGCTGCTAGCGGGAGGGTCTCCTACAATGAGCAGTTCTTC.

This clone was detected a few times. DNA for the CDR3: TGTGCCAGCAGCAGATTAGGGGATGGGGTCACTGAAGCTTTCTTT. Protein: CASSRLGDGVTEAFF. V usage is TRBV2 and J usage is TRBJ1-1; a weak D match, TRBD1 (5 bases). Trimming removed 6 bases from V and 4 bases from J, with 18 bases in between. The CDR3 is 15 amino acids. CDR1 is SNHLY and CDR2 is FYNNEI in the germline V gene.

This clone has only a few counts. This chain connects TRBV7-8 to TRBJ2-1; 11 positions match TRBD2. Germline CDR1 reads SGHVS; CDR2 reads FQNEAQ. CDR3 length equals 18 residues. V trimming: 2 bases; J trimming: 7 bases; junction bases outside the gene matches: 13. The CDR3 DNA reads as TGTGCCAGCAGCTTACCTCGGAGACTAGCGGGAAGGTTGAATGAGCAGTTCTTC. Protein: CASSLPRRLAGRLNEQFF.

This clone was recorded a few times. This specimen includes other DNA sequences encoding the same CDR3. As DNA, the CDR3 is TGTGCCAGTAGTATAGGACAGAAGAACACTGAAGCTTTCTTT. Translated, it gives CASSIGQKNTEAFF. The rearrangement uses TRBV19 and TRBJ1-1; TRBD1 is a possible D gene (5 bases). Looked up from germline, CDR1 is LNHDA and CDR2 is SQIVND (reference sequence). V dropped 1 base and J dropped 1 base, with 7 bases sitting between them. The CDR3 extends over 14 amino acids.

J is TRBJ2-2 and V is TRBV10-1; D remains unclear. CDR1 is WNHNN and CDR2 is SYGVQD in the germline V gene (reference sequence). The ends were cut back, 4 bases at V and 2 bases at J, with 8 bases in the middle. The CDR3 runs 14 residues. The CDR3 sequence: CASSVSGNTGELFF. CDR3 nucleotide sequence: TGCGCCAGCAGTGTTAGTGGAAACACCGGGGAGCTGTTTTTT.

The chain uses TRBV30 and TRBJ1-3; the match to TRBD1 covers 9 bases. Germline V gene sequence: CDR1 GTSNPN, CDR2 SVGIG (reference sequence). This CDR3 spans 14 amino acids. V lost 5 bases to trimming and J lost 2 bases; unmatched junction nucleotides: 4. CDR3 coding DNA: TGTGCCTGGGGGACAGGGATCACTGGAAACACCATATATTTT. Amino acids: CAWGTGITGNTIYF.

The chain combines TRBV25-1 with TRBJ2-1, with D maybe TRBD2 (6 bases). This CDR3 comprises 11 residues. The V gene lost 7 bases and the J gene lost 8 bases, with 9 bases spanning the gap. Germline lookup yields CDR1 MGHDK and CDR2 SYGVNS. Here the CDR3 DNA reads TGTGCCAGCAAGCGGGCGGATGAGCAGTTCTTC. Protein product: CASKRADEQFF.

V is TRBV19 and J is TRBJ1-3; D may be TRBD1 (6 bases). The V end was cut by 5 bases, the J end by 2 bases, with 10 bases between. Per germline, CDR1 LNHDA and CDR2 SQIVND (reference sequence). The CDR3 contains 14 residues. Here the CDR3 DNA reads TGTGCCAGTAGTTGGACAGAAACTGGAAACACCATATATTTT. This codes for CASSWTETGNTIYF.

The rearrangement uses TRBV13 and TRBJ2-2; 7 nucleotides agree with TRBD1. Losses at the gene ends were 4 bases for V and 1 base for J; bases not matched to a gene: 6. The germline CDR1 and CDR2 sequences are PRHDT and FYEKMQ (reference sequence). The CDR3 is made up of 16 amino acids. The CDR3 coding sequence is TGTGCCAGCAGCTCGACACACAGGGGGAACACCGGGGAGCTGTTTTTT. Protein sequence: CASSSTHRGNTGELFF.

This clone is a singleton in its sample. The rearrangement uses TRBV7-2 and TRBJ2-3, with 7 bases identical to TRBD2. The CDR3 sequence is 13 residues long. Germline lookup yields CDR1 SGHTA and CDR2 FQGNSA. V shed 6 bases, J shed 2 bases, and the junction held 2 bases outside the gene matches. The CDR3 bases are TGTGCCAGCAGGAGCGGGAACACAGATACGCAGTATTTT. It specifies CASRSGNTDTQYF.

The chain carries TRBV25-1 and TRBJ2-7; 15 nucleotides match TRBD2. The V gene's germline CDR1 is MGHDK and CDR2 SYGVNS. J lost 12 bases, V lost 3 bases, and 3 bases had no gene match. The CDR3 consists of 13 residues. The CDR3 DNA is TGTGCCAGCAGTGATGGACTAGCGGGAGGGTGGTACGTC. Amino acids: CASSDGLAGGWYV.

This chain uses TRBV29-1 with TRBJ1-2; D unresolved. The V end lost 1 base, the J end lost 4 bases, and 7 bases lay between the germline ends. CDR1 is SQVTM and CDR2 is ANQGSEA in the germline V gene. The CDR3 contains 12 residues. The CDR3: CSVEVAAYGYTF. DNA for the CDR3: TGCAGCGTTGAAGTGGCAGCCTATGGCTACACCTTC. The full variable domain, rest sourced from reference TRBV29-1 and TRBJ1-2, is SAVISQKPSRDICQRGTSLTIQCQVDSQVTMMFWYRQQPGQSLTLIATANQGSEATYESGFVIDKFPISRPNLTFSTLTVSNMSPEDSSIYLCSVEVAAYGYTFGSGTRLTVV.

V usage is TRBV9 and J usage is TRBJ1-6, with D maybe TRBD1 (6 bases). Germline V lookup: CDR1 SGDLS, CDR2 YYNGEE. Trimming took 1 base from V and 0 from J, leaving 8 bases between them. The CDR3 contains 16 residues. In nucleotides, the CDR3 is TGTGCCAGCAGCGTATCGGACAGCTCCTATAATTCACCCCTCCACTTT. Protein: CASSVSDSSYNSPLHF.

CDR3 bases: TGTGCCAGCAGCTACGCGGGACTAGCGGGGGGGCTCGAGCAGTACTTC. Translation: CASSYAGLAGGLEQYF. The V and J genes are TRBV7-9 and TRBJ2-7; 16 bases are a match to TRBD2. Germline trimming cut 4 bases from V and 6 bases from J; bases unmatched to any gene: 6. Germline values: CDR1 SEHNR, CDR2 FQNEAQ (reference sequence). The CDR3 consists of 16 residues.

Here the CDR3 DNA reads TGTGCCAGCAGTGATAGACTCGACAGGATCGTTAACTATGGCTACACCTTC. This encodes CASSDRLDRIVNYGYTF. The V and J genes are TRBV2 and TRBJ1-2; D perhaps matches TRBD1 (6 bases). The CDR3 covers 17 residues. CDR1 SNHLY and CDR2 FYNNEI come from the germline V gene. V was pared by 3 bases and J by 1 base, with 18 bases between.

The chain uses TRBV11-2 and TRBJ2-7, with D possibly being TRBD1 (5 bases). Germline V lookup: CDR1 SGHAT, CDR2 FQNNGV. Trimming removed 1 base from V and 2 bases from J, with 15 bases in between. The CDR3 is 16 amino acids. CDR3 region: CASSLGDDSPAYEQYV. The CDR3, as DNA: TGTGCCAGCAGCTTAGGAGACGACAGTCCAGCCTACGAGCAGTACGTC.

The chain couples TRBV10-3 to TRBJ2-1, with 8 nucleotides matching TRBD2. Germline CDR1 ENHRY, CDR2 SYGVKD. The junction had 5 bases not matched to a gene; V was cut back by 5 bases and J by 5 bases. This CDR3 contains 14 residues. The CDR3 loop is CAISPGLGHNEQFF. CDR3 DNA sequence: TGTGCCATCAGTCCGGGACTAGGGCACAATGAGCAGTTCTTC.

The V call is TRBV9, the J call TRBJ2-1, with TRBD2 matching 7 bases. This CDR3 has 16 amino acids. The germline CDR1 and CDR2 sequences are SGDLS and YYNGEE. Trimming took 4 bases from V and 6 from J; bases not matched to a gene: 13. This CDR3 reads CASSPHSRTGGNEQFF. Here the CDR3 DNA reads TGTGCCAGCAGCCCACATTCCCGTACGGGGGGCAATGAGCAGTTCTTC.

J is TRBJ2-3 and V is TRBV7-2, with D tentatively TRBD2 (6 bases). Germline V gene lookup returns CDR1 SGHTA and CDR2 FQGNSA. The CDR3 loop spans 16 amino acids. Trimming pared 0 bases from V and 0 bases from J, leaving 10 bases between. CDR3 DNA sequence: TGTGCCAGCAGCTTAGCGGGAGGTTTTAGCACAGATACGCAGTATTTT. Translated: CASSLAGGFSTDTQYF. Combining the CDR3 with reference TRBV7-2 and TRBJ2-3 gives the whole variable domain GAGVSQSPSNKVTEKGKDVELRCDPISGHTALYWYRQSLGQGLEFLIYFQGNSAPDKSGLPSDRFSAERTGGSVSTLTIQRTQQEDSAVYLCASSLAGGFSTDTQYFGPGTRLTVL.

The CDR3 bases are TGTGCCAGTAGTAATATGGGGGGCTCTGGGGCCAACGTCCTGACTTTC. Translated, it gives CASSNMGGSGANVLTF. This sequence joins TRBV19 and TRBJ2-6; tentatively, D is TRBD2 (6 bases). This CDR3 region has 16 residues. CDR1 is LNHDA and CDR2 is SQIVND in the germline V gene (reference sequence). Trimming removed 4 bases from V and 0 bases from J, with 10 bases in between.

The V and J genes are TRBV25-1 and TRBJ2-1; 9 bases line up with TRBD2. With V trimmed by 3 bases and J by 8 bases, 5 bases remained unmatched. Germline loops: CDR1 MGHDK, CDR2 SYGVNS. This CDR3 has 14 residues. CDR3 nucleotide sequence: TGTGCCAGCAGTGACCCTAGCGGGGTGTATGAGCAGTTCTTC. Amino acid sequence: CASSDPSGVYEQFF.